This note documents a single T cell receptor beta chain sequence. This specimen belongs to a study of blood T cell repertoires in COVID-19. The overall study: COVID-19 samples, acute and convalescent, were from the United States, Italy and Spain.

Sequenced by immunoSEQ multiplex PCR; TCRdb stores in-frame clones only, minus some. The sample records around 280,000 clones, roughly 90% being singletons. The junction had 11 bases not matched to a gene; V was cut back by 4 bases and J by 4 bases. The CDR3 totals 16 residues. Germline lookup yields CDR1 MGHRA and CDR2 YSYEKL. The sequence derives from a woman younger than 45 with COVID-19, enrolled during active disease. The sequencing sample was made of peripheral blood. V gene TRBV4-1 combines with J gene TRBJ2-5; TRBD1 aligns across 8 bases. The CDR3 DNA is TGCGCCAGCAGCCCACACACTACAGGGGGTCCAGAGACCCAGTACTTC. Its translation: CASSPHTTGGPETQYF.